The 9 T cell receptor beta chains given below trace back to one sample, sequenced in a study of CD8 T cells in ankylosing spondylitis. General observations from the study: A TCR beta motif made of under 10 highly homologous variants seemed typical of ankylosing spondylitis blood.

Their target antigens are unknown. TCRdb reprocessed the 5' RACE reads via MiXCR and lists one record per CDR3 protein. The top ten hold around 20% of the sample, which has under 850,000 distinct CDR3 sequences, around a fifth seen once. The sequenced material came from blood, either unsorted or a sorted T cell fraction (not recorded which). Every receptor here comes from a male donor with ankylosing spondylitis.

This clonotype showed up just a few times. This chain joins TRBV12-3 or TRBV12-4 and TRBJ2-3; D gene ambiguous. This CDR3 comprises 12 residues. Between the trimmed V and J ends, which lost 8 bases and 5 bases, there was a span of 11 bases. CDR3 loop: CASGISVDTQYF. CDR3 bases: TGTGCCAGCGGGATCTCGGTAGATACGCAGTATTTT.

This clonotype has more than one count but fewer than ten. The V call is TRBV5-1, the J call TRBJ1-1; D unclear. CDR3 length: 15 amino acids. Germline V gene sequence: CDR1 SGHRS, CDR2 YFSETQ. Trimming removed 1 base from V and 1 base from J, with 11 bases in between. The CDR3 protein is CASSLLSATNTEAFF. CDR3 bases: TGCGCCAGCAGCTTGCTTAGTGCCACGAACACTGAAGCTTTCTTT.

This clonotype occurred a few times. The V call is TRBV5-1, the J call TRBJ2-7; tentatively, D is TRBD2 (5 bases). Between the trimmed V and J ends, which lost 0 bases and 3 bases, there was a span of 10 bases. This CDR3 comprises 14 residues. CDR1 and CDR2 from the germline V gene are SGHRS and YFSETQ. As DNA, the CDR3 is TGCGCCAGCAGCTTGGAAAGCGGAGGCTACGAGCAGTACTTC. Translating it yields CASSLESGGYEQYF.

This clonotype was counted a few times. The chain is built from TRBV14 and TRBJ2-1; the match to TRBD2 covers 9 bases. The CDR3 contains 15 residues. The V gene end was trimmed by 2 bases and the J gene end by 4 bases; junction bases not matched to a gene: 3. Germline V gene sequence: CDR1 SGHDN, CDR2 FVKESK. The CDR3 here is CASSQSSGAYNEQFF. CDR3 bases: TGTGCCAGCAGCCAATCTAGCGGGGCGTACAATGAGCAGTTCTTC.

This clonotype was found a few times. The gene calls are TRBV27 and TRBJ2-1, with no clear D. The CDR3 extends over 12 amino acids. Germline CDR1 and CDR2: MNHEY and SMNVEV (reference sequence). V lost 7 bases and J 2 bases, leaving 6 bases between the germline ends. The CDR3 DNA reads as TGTGCCAGCACCGACGCCTACAATGAGCAGTTCTTC. It specifies CASTDAYNEQFF.

The chain couples TRBV5-1 to TRBJ2-2, with TRBD1 matching 9 bases. The CDR3 is made up of 18 amino acids. V dropped 1 base and J dropped 5; count of bases not matched to a gene: 12. Per the germline V gene, CDR1 is SGHRS and CDR2 is YFSETQ. CDR3 region: CASSLFPLTGTGTGELFF. The CDR3 nucleotides read TGCGCCAGCAGCTTGTTTCCCCTTACCGGGACAGGGACCGGGGAGCTGTTTTTT.

This clonotype was detected once. J is TRBJ2-1 and V is TRBV27, with D unresolved. The V gene lost 4 bases and the J gene lost 12 bases, with 13 bases spanning the gap. The CDR3 contains 12 residues. Germline V gives CDR1 MNHEY, CDR2 SMNVEV (reference sequence). The CDR3 DNA follows: TGTGCCAGCAGTTCACCCGTCTGGGGGCAGTTCTTC. Translating gives CASSSPVWGQFF.

The chain uses TRBV7-3 and TRBJ1-1; 8 bases align to TRBD1. The length of the CDR3 is 15 residues. Trimming removed 5 bases from V and 11 bases from J; junction bases left unmatched: 16. Germline V gene lookup returns CDR1 SGHTA and CDR2 FQGTGA. The CDR3 protein is CASSADRGSPKGAFF. Written as DNA, the CDR3 is TGTGCCAGCAGCGCCGACAGGGGCTCCCCCAAGGGGGCTTTCTTT. The full variable domain, rest sourced from reference TRBV7-3 and TRBJ1-1, is GAGVSQTPSNKVTEKGKYVELRCDPISGHTALYWYRQSLGQGPEFLIYFQGTGAADDSGLPNDRFFAVRPEGSVSTLKIQRTERGDSAVYLCASSADRGSPKGAFFGQGTRLTVV.

This clonotype was detected a few times. V gene TRBV6-5 combines with J gene TRBJ2-2; 8 nucleotides match TRBD1. Germline lookup yields CDR1 MNHEY and CDR2 SVGAGI. V was clipped by 0 bases and J by 4 bases; unmatched bases: 10. This CDR3 is built from 18 residues. CDR3 DNA sequence: TGTGCCAGCAGTTACTCGGTCGGGGGCGGGACAGGCACCGGGGAGCTGTTTTTT. Translation: CASSYSVGGGTGTGELFF.